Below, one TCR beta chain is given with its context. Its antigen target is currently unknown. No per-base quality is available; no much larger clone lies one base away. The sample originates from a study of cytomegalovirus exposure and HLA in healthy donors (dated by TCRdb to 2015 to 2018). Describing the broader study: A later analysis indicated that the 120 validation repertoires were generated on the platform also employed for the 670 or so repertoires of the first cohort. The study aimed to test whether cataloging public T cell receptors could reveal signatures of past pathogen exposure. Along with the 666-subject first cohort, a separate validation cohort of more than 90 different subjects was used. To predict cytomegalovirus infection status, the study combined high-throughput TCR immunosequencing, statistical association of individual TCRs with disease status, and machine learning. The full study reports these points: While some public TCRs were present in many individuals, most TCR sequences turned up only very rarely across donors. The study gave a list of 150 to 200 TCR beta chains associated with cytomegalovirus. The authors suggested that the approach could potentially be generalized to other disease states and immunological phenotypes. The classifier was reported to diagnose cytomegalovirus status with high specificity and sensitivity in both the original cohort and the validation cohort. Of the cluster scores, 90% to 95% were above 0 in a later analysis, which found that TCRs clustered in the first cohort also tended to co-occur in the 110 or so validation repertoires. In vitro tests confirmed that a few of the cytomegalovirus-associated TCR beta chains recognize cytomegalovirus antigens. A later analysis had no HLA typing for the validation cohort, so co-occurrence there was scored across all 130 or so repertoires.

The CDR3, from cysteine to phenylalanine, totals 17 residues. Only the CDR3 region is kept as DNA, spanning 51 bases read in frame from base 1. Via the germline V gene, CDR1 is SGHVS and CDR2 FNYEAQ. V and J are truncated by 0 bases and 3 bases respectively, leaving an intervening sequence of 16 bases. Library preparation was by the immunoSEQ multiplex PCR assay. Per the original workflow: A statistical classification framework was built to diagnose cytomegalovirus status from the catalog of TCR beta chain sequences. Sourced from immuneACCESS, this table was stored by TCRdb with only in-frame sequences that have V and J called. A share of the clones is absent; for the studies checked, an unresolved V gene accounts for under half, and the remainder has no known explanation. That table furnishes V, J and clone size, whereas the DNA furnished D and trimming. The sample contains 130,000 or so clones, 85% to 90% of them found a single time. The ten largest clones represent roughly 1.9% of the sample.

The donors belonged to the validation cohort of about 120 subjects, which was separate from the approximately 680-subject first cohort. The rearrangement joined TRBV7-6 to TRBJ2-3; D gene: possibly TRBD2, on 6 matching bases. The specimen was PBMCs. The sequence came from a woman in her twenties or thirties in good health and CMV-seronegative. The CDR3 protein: CASSLAPGQGGTDTQYF. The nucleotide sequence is TGTGCCAGCAGCTTAGCACCGGGGCAGGGAGGAACAGATACGCAGTATTTT. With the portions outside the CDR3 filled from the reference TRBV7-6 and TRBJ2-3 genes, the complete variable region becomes GAGVSQSPRYKVTKRGQDVALRCDPISGHVSLYWYRQALGQGPEFLTYFNYEAQQDKSGLPNDRFSAERPEGSISTLTIQRTEQRDSAMYRCASSLAPGQGGTDTQYFGPGTRLTVL.